These T cell receptor beta chains were read from a single sample in a study of beta chain features in type 1 diabetes. Using immunoSEQ multiplex PCR, the repertoire was profiled, and TCRdb retains in-frame clones only, with some absent. The table includes around 50,000 clones, 35% to 55% detected once. The sequenced material came from stem cell memory CD4+ T cells from blood. Receptor source: a man in his thirties or forties with type 1 diabetes. CDR3s include the opening cysteine and the closing phenylalanine or tryptophan. Fields, in order: V gene, D gene, CDR3 length, J gene, clone size, CDR3 protein, CDR3 DNA. D genes are given only for firm matches. The size entry is marked missing in some rows and otherwise reads once, few, many or a size class.

TRBV4-2	TRBD2	13	TRBJ2-1	few	CASSRSAGAPQFF	TGTGCCAGCAGCCGTTCGGCGGGAGCGCCACAGTTCTTC
TRBV28	-	15	TRBJ1-5	once	CASCGQTFRDQPQHF	TGTGCCAGCTGTGGACAGACCTTCAGAGATCAGCCCCAGCATTTT
TRBV7-9	TRBD2	14	TRBJ2-4	few	CASSPGGGQNIQYF	TGTGCCAGCAGCCCGGGAGGAGGGCAAAACATTCAGTACTTC
TRBV6-4	TRBD1	15	TRBJ2-7	-	CASNASGTASYEQYF	TGTGCCAGCAACGCATCCGGGACAGCATCCTACGAGCAGTACTTC
TRBV25-1	TRBD1	15	TRBJ1-3	-	CASSNRGSAGNTIYF	TGTGCCAGCAGTAACAGGGGGAGTGCTGGAAACACCATATATTTT
TRBV29-1	TRBD2	14	TRBJ2-7	-	CSVQTSGGTYEQYF	TGCAGCGTACAGACTAGCGGGGGGACCTACGAGCAGTACTTC
TRBV29-1	TRBD2	13	TRBJ2-1	few	CSVRTSGRPEQFF	TGCAGCGTCCGGACTAGCGGGAGGCCCGAGCAGTTCTTC
TRBV28	-	13	TRBJ2-7	-	CASSFGQFLEQYF	TGTGCCAGCAGTTTCGGACAGTTTCTCGAGCAGTACTTC
TRBV11-1	-	15	TRBJ2-6	-	CASSLRSSGANVLTF	TGTGCCAGCAGCTTACGGTCCTCTGGGGCCAACGTCCTGACTTTC
TRBV7-2	-	15	TRBJ1-4	-	CASSLMGGEGEKLFF	TGTGCCAGCAGCTTAATGGGAGGGGAGGGTGAAAAACTGTTTTTT
TRBV5-1	TRBD1	13	TRBJ2-7	-	CASSGTGIYEQYF	TGCGCCAGCAGCGGGACAGGGATCTACGAGCAGTACTTC
TRBV29-1	-	16	TRBJ2-1	few	CSVDLSLTGYYNEQFF	TGCAGCGTTGATCTTTCGTTAACAGGCTACTACAATGAGCAGTTCTTC
TRBV21-1	-	15	TRBJ1-5	-	CASRQGARSNQPQHF	TGTGCCAGCAGACAGGGGGCGAGGAGCAATCAGCCCCAGCATTTT
TRBV27	-	12	TRBJ1-4	-	CASSSRSEKLFF	TGTGCCAGCAGTTCCAGAAGTGAAAAACTGTTTTTT
TRBV7-2	-	14	TRBJ2-7	few	CASSLVRATYEQYF	TGTGCCAGCAGCTTAGTGCGGGCGACCTACGAGCAGTACTTC
TRBV2	TRBD1	14	TRBJ1-1	few	CASSGQGVNTEAFF	TGTGCCAGCAGTGGACAGGGAGTGAACACTGAAGCTTTCTTT
TRBV5-1	-	13	TRBJ1-1	-	CASSLRRSTEAFF	TGCGCCAGCAGCTTGAGGAGGAGCACTGAAGCTTTCTTT
TRBV7-9	TRBD2	15	TRBJ2-1	-	CASSPRLAADNEQFF	TGTGCCAGCAGCCCCCGACTAGCGGCGGACAATGAGCAGTTCTTC
TRBV18	-	14	TRBJ2-1	few	CASSPATAYNEQFF	TGTGCCAGCTCACCGGCGACAGCTTACAATGAGCAGTTCTTC
TRBV2	-	11	TRBJ1-1	-	CALGGNTEAFF	TGTGCCCTGGGAGGGAACACTGAAGCTTTCTTT
TRBV28	-	14	TRBJ2-7	-	CASSLWASSYEQYF	TGTGCCAGCAGTTTATGGGCCAGCTCCTACGAGCAGTACTTC
TRBV7-2	-	15	TRBJ2-3	-	CASSPRQGGSDTQYF	TGTGCCAGCAGCCCAAGGCAGGGAGGCTCCGATACGCAGTATTTT
TRBV5-6	-	16	TRBJ2-1	-	CASSLYPGESYNEQFF	TGTGCCAGCAGCTTGTACCCGGGAGAGTCCTACAATGAGCAGTTCTTC
TRBV6-1	-	13	TRBJ2-7	few	CASSEFPTYEQYF	TGTGCCAGCAGTGAGTTTCCAACCTACGAGCAGTACTTC
TRBV4-2	TRBD2	18	TRBJ2-7	-	CASSQDAGTSGSPYEQYF	TGTGCCAGCAGCCAAGACGCAGGGACTAGCGGGAGCCCCTACGAGCAGTACTTC
TRBV21-1	-	18	TRBJ1-2	-	CASSTRRVRAQTIYGYTF	TGTGCCAGCAGCACGAGGAGGGTTCGAGCCCAGACGATATATGGCTACACCTTC
TRBV4-1	TRBD2	16	TRBJ2-3	-	CASSPQGMRGRDTQYF	TGCGCCAGCAGCCCTCAAGGGATGCGGGGGAGAGATACGCAGTATTTT
TRBV4-1	-	17	TRBJ2-2	-	CASSPSSLALNTGELFF	TGCGCCAGCAGCCCTTCCTCTCTAGCCCTGAACACCGGGGAGCTGTTTTTT
TRBV9	-	14	TRBJ1-5	-	CASSARAVGQPQHF	TGTGCCAGCAGCGCGAGGGCGGTTGGGCAGCCCCAGCATTTT
TRBV4-1	-	16	TRBJ2-1	-	CASSQATGVVYNEQFF	TGCGCCAGCAGCCAAGCGACGGGAGTGGTTTACAATGAGCAGTTCTTC
TRBV5-1	-	13	TRBJ1-1	-	CASSFRANTEAFF	TGCGCCAGCAGCTTCAGGGCGAACACTGAAGCTTTCTTT
TRBV2	TRBD2	13	TRBJ2-7	-	CASTTGTIYEQYF	TGTGCCAGCACCACCGGGACTATCTACGAGCAGTACTTC
TRBV7-2	-	14	TRBJ2-7	few	CASSLAQGSSEQYF	TGTGCCAGCAGCTTAGCACAGGGATCGAGCGAGCAGTACTTC
TRBV30	-	14	TRBJ2-3	few	CAWSFGGSTDTQYF	TGTGCCTGGAGTTTTGGGGGGAGCACAGATACGCAGTATTTT
TRBV28	TRBD2	15	TRBJ2-1	once	CASSFVLAGYNEQFF	TGTGCCAGCAGTTTTGTCCTAGCGGGGTACAATGAGCAGTTCTTC
TRBV30	-	12	TRBJ2-5	-	CAWSGSGKTQYF	TGTGCCTGGAGCGGGAGTGGAAAGACCCAGTACTTC
TRBV7-9	-	13	TRBJ2-3	-	CASMQRLTDTQYF	TGTGCCAGCATGCAGCGGCTCACAGATACGCAGTATTTT
TRBV10-3	-	15	TRBJ1-5	-	CAISDLDKSNQPQHF	TGTGCCATCAGTGACCTGGACAAAAGCAATCAGCCCCAGCATTTT
TRBV28	-	14	TRBJ1-5	-	CASSLYNSNQPQHF	TGTGCCAGCAGTTTATACAATAGCAATCAGCCCCAGCATTTT
TRBV28	TRBD2	14	TRBJ2-1	-	CASRTPLAGYEQFF	TGTGCCAGTCGAACCCCACTAGCGGGTTATGAGCAGTTCTTC
TRBV9	TRBD2	16	TRBJ2-1	-	CASSVRGSGSYNEQFF	TGTGCCAGCAGCGTACGCGGGAGTGGTTCCTACAATGAGCAGTTCTTC
TRBV11-2	-	16	TRBJ2-2	-	CASSLRGGANTGELFF	TGTGCCAGCAGCTTACGAGGGGGAGCGAACACCGGGGAGCTGTTTTTT
TRBV6-1	-	13	TRBJ2-7	once	CASSEQGTYEQYF	TGTGCCAGCAGTGAGCAGGGAACCTACGAGCAGTACTTC
TRBV7-3	TRBD1	14	TRBJ2-4	-	CASSFGQGGGIQYF	TGTGCCAGCAGCTTTGGACAGGGAGGAGGCATTCAGTACTTC
TRBV2	TRBD1	15	TRBJ2-7	-	CASSRLPGQGHEQYF	TGTGCCAGCAGTAGGCTTCCAGGACAGGGCCACGAGCAGTACTTC
TRBV27	-	14	TRBJ1-1	-	CASSSQGRWTEAFF	TGTGCCAGCAGCTCACAGGGTAGATGGACTGAAGCTTTCTTT
TRBV7-9	-	12	TRBJ1-1	few	CASSSGGLIAFF	TGTGCCAGCAGCTCCGGGGGGTTGATCGCTTTCTTT
TRBV5-5	-	16	TRBJ1-3	-	CASSLEQRSSGNTIYF	TGTGCCAGCAGCTTGGAGCAGCGCTCCTCTGGAAACACCATATATTTT
TRBV27	TRBD1	14	TRBJ1-1	few	CASRRQGPITEAFF	TGTGCCAGCAGAAGACAGGGGCCCATAACAGAAGCTTTCTTT
TRBV18	-	12	TRBJ1-1	-	CASSPRLTEAFF	TGTGCCAGCTCTCCGAGGCTCACTGAAGCTTTCTTT
TRBV2	-	14	TRBJ2-2	-	CASRLLANTGELFF	TGTGCCTCTCGACTTCTTGCGAACACCGGGGAGCTGTTTTTT
TRBV7-6	TRBD2	17	TRBJ2-4	-	CASSSRLAGTRLNIQYF	TGTGCCAGCAGCTCCCGACTAGCGGGAACCCGCCTTAACATTCAGTACTTC
TRBV7-9	-	12	TRBJ1-3	few	CASSPTRNTIYF	TGTGCCAGCAGCCCAACTCGGAACACCATATATTTT
TRBV28	TRBD1	17	TRBJ1-5	-	CASNQARGQASNQPQHF	TGTGCCAGCAATCAGGCCCGGGGACAGGCCAGCAATCAGCCCCAGCATTTT